Below, 6 T cell receptor beta chains from the same sample are listed, as sequenced in a study of identical twins. TCRdb fed the 5' RACE reads into MiXCR, producing one record per CDR3 protein. In the table there are more than 400,000 distinct CDR3 sequences, roughly 15% of which are singletons. This sample also belongs to another study, concerning yellow fever vaccine responses in identical twins.

The sequenced material came from CD4+ T cells sorted from blood. All receptors derive from a woman aged 18-30 years in good health.

This chain joins TRBV24-1 and TRBJ2-5; either TRBD1 or TRBD2 may fit D (5 bases each). The CDR3 sequence is 13 residues long. V lost 7 bases to trimming and J lost 4 bases, with 12 bases between them. Germline V lookup: CDR1 KGHDR, CDR2 SFDVKD. For the CDR3, the DNA is TGTGCCACCAGGCCGGGACCACTAGAGACCCAGTACTTC. Amino acids: CATRPGPLETQYF.

This clonotype appeared a few times. The rearrangement links TRBV3-1 to TRBJ1-1; D ambiguous. Trimming pared 1 base from V and 0 bases from J, leaving 9 bases between. Germline assignment: CDR1 LGHDT and CDR2 YNNKEL (reference sequence). The CDR3 runs 15 residues. This CDR3 reads CASSQGANLNTEAFF. Written as DNA, the CDR3 is TGTGCCAGCAGCCAAGGGGCCAATTTGAACACTGAAGCTTTCTTT.

The gene calls are TRBV20-1 and TRBJ2-3, with D possibly matching TRBD1 (6 bases). This CDR3 has 11 residues. Germline lookup yields CDR1 DFQATT and CDR2 SNEGSKA (reference sequence). Trimming cost V 3 bases and J 14 bases, with 15 bases left between them. Here the CDR3 reads CSASLGAWGYF. DNA of the CDR3: TGCAGTGCTAGCTTGGGGGCCTGGGGGTATTTT.

This clonotype was recorded many times. The chain employs TRBV5-1 and TRBJ1-1, with D tentatively TRBD1 (5 bases). This CDR3 has 14 amino acids. Trimming stripped 4 bases from V and 3 bases from J, with 13 bases between. Germline values: CDR1 SGHRS, CDR2 YFSETQ. CDR3 sequence reads: CASSGDFGDTEAFF. The CDR3 coding sequence is TGCGCCAGCAGCGGGGACTTTGGGGACACTGAAGCTTTCTTT.

The chain uses TRBV6-1 and TRBJ1-6; no definite D call. Trimming left V 5 bases short and J 2 bases short, with 10 bases between. The CDR3 covers 15 residues. Germline V gene data show CDR1 as MNHNS and CDR2 as SASEGT. In DNA form, the CDR3 reads TGTGCCAGCAGTAGGGCCGCGACCTATAATTCACCCCTCCACTTT. Its translation is CASSRAATYNSPLHF.

The rearrangement links TRBV2 to TRBJ2-1, with 10 bases lining up with TRBD2. The CDR3 is made up of 15 amino acids. V trimming: 1 base; J trimming: 10 bases; junction bases outside the gene matches: 7. Germline CDR1 reads SNHLY; CDR2 reads FYNNEI. The CDR3 bases are TGTGCCAGCAGTGAAGGGCTAGCGGGAGTCGCAGAGCAGTTCTTC. Protein product: CASSEGLAGVAEQFF.